These 30 T cell receptor beta chains originate from one sample sequenced in a study of identical twins. TCRdb processed the 5' RACE reads anew with MiXCR; each CDR3 protein has one entry. The profile covers just over 500,000 distinct CDR3 sequences, with 20% to 25% appearing a single time and roughly 0.9% taken by the ten largest. These same data were also listed under a study on T cells expressing NK-cell markers.

Sequenced material: CD4+ T cells sorted from blood. Every receptor here comes from a woman aged 18-29 years in good health.

The chain uses TRBV2 and TRBJ2-1; maybe TRBD2 (7 bases). The CDR3 is 13 amino acids. CDR1 SNHLY and CDR2 FYNNEI come from the germline V gene. Trimming stripped 11 bases from V and 7 bases from J, with 18 bases between. CDR3 region: CASLGGGLNEQFF. DNA for the CDR3: TGTGCCTCTTTGGGGGGGGGCCTAAATGAGCAGTTCTTC.

DNA for the CDR3: TGCGCCAGCAGCTTGGAGGAATATGCCAAAAACATTCAGTACTTC. Protein: CASSLEEYAKNIQYF. This chain connects TRBV5-1 to TRBJ2-4; the D is unclear. CDR1 SGHRS and CDR2 YFSETQ come from the germline V gene. Deletions cut 0 bases from V and 1 base from J, with 8 bases between. This CDR3 comprises 15 residues.

In its sample, this clonotype was seen a few times. This chain connects TRBV6-1 to TRBJ1-6; perhaps TRBD1 as D (5 bases). From germline, CDR1 is MNHNS and CDR2 SASEGT. The CDR3 contains 14 residues. Trimming left V 6 bases short and J 12 bases short, with 18 bases between. The CDR3 DNA is TGTGCCAGCAGCGTGGGACCGCCTTGGGTACCCCTCCACTTT. Its translation: CASSVGPPWVPLHF.

This clonotype was detected a few times. The junction shows a germline mismatch at one end, possibly a read error. The chain is built from TRBV12-3 or TRBV12-4 and TRBJ2-5; tentative D call: TRBD2 (5 bases). The CDR3 runs 12 residues. The CDR3 bases are TGTGCCAGCAGTCTAGCCTGGGAGACCCAGTACTTC. Encoded protein: CASSLAWETQYF.

This clonotype appeared many times. The J gene is TRBJ2-1, the V gene TRBV12-3 or TRBV12-4; 15 nucleotides agree with TRBD2. The CDR3 length is 15 residues. V lost 5 bases and J lost 4; bases outside the gene matches: 0. The CDR3 coding sequence is TGTGCCAGCAGTGGGACTAGCGGGAGGTACAATGAGCAGTTCTTC. Protein: CASSGTSGRYNEQFF.

The chain employs TRBV20-1 and TRBJ2-7; D uncertain. Germline loops: CDR1 DFQATT, CDR2 SNEGSKA (reference sequence). This CDR3 contains 13 residues. The ends were cut back, 7 bases at V and 6 bases at J, with 19 bases in the middle. Here the CDR3 DNA reads TGCAGTGTCTACTCCCGGGCCTCCCCCGAGCAGTACTTC. Protein: CSVYSRASPEQYF.

The V gene is TRBV20-1, the J gene TRBJ2-1; D may be TRBD1 (6 bases). The germline CDR1 and CDR2 sequences are DFQATT and SNEGSKA (reference sequence). V shed 6 bases and J shed 2 bases, with 14 bases lying between them. The CDR3 is 14 amino acids. As DNA, the CDR3 is TGCAGTGCCGAGGGTGACAGGCCCTACAATGAGCAGTTCTTC. The encoded protein is CSAEGDRPYNEQFF.

This clonotype was seen a handful of times. This sequence joins TRBV29-1 and TRBJ2-3; 14 nucleotides match TRBD2. This CDR3 has 15 residues. The V segment lost 5 bases and the J segment 5 bases; nucleotides outside the gene matches: 6. The germline CDR1 and CDR2 sequences are SQVTM and ANQGSEA. The CDR3 coding sequence is TGCAGCGTTTCGGGACTAGCGGGGGTATTAGATACGCAGTATTTT. It encodes CSVSGLAGVLDTQYF.

This clonotype showed up just a few times. The chain combines TRBV5-1 with TRBJ2-1, with 12 bases identical to TRBD2. CDR1 is SGHRS, CDR2 YFSETQ, per germline. V was pared by 3 bases and J by 8 bases, with 6 bases of the junction left unmatched. The CDR3 consists of 15 residues. For the CDR3, the DNA is TGCGCCAGCAGCTGGACTAGCGGGGATATCGATGAGCAGTTCTTC. Amino acid sequence: CASSWTSGDIDEQFF.

This clonotype has only a few counts. The V call is TRBV5-5, the J call TRBJ1-6, with D possibly TRBD1 on 5 matching bases. The CDR3 contains 14 residues. CDR1 SGHKS and CDR2 YYEKEE come from the germline V gene (reference sequence). V dropped 3 bases and J dropped 9 bases, with 13 bases sitting between them. The CDR3 coding sequence is TGTGCCAGCAGCTACGGGACGTTGGGTTCACCCCTCCACTTT. Protein sequence: CASSYGTLGSPLHF.

The chain recombines TRBV20-1 with TRBJ1-2, with 11 bases that match TRBD1. V trimming: 6 bases; J trimming: 4 bases; junction bases outside the gene matches: 4. The CDR3 consists of 13 residues. Per the germline V gene, CDR1 is DFQATT and CDR2 is SNEGSKA (reference sequence). CDR3 in amino acids: CSATGQGGYGYTF. CDR3 bases: TGCAGTGCAACGGGACAGGGGGGCTATGGCTACACCTTC.

CDR3 sequence: CASRSEGGYTF. The CDR3, as DNA: TGTGCCAGCCGATCCGAAGGCGGCTACACCTTC. The rearrangement joins TRBV2 to TRBJ1-2; D is ambiguous. The V gene lost 8 bases and the J gene lost 8 bases, with 12 bases spanning the gap. The CDR3 has 11 amino acids. Germline CDR1 and CDR2: SNHLY and FYNNEI.

The rearrangement uses TRBV12-3 or TRBV12-4 and TRBJ2-1; D gene uncertain. The length of the CDR3 is 16 residues. V was cut by 3 bases and J by 0 bases, with 12 bases left in between. In DNA form, the CDR3 reads TGTGCCAGCAGTTTTCACAGTACACTCTCCTACAATGAGCAGTTCTTC. Amino acid sequence: CASSFHSTLSYNEQFF.

Only a few counts were recorded for this clonotype. This sequence joins TRBV6-5 and TRBJ2-7; 7 bases are shared with TRBD1. CDR3 length: 15 residues. The J segment lost 2 bases and the V segment lost 2 bases, leaving 6 bases of the junction unmatched. Per germline, CDR1 MNHEY and CDR2 SVGAGI. The CDR3 protein is CASSYGTATTYEQYF. Here the CDR3 DNA reads TGTGCCAGCAGTTACGGGACAGCAACTACCTACGAGCAGTACTTC.

The chain combines TRBV6-5 with TRBJ1-2, with 8 bases aligning to TRBD1. Germline V lookup: CDR1 MNHEY, CDR2 SVGAGI. The V segment lost 0 bases and the J segment 4 bases; nucleotides outside the gene matches: 7. The CDR3 contains 16 residues. Here the CDR3 reads CASSYSGRGPSYGYTF. The DNA of the CDR3 is TGTGCCAGCAGTTACTCGGGCAGGGGGCCCAGCTATGGCTACACCTTC.

V usage is TRBV12-3 or TRBV12-4 and J usage is TRBJ2-5, with 8 bases lining up with TRBD1. The CDR3 has 14 amino acids. After removal of 5 bases from V and 2 bases from J, the junction contained 4 bases not matched to a gene. The CDR3 bases are TGTGCCAGCAGTCGTAGACAGGGGCAAGAGACCCAGTACTTC. Protein product: CASSRRQGQETQYF.

This clonotype was detected only a few times. The CDR3 DNA is TGCGCCAGCAGCCTCCGACTAGCGGGTAATACTAACACCGGGGAGCTGTTTTTT. Its protein product is CASSLRLAGNTNTGELFF. The chain is built from TRBV4-3 and TRBJ2-2, with 10 bases aligning to TRBD2. Germline values: CDR1 LGHNA, CDR2 YSLEER. The CDR3 has 18 amino acids. V lost 4 bases and J lost 2; bases outside the gene matches: 10.

The gene calls are TRBV6-1 and TRBJ2-7; unclear D gene. The CDR3 contains 12 residues. Trimming removed 2 bases from V and 6 bases from J, with 8 bases in between. Germline CDR1 is MNHNS and CDR2 is SASEGT. CDR3 DNA: TGTGCCAGCAGTGAACGGTGGGGCGAGCAGTACTTC. Translating it yields CASSERWGEQYF.

In this sample, this clonotype turned up a few times. The chain is built from TRBV20-1 and TRBJ2-1; TRBD2 matches 12 bases. This CDR3 has 16 residues. Germline V CDR1 and CDR2: DFQATT, SNEGSKA (reference sequence). Trimming cost V 0 bases and J 5 bases; bases outside gene matches: 5. CDR3 protein: CSARDPLAGGDNEQFF. CDR3 in DNA: TGCAGTGCTAGAGATCCCCTAGCGGGAGGGGACAATGAGCAGTTCTTC.

This clonotype has more than one count but fewer than ten. V usage is TRBV29-1 and J usage is TRBJ2-3; D is perhaps TRBD1 (6 bases). Germline CDR1 and CDR2: SQVTM and ANQGSEA. The V end lost 8 bases, the J end lost 0 bases, and 15 bases lay between the germline ends. The CDR3 runs 14 residues. This CDR3 reads CSLLPGHSTDTQYF. The CDR3 bases are TGCAGCTTACTTCCGGGACATAGCACAGATACGCAGTATTTT.

V is TRBV20-1 and J is TRBJ1-1; possible D gene TRBD1, 6 bases. Germline lookup yields CDR1 DFQATT and CDR2 SNEGSKA (reference sequence). CDR3 length: 13 residues. Trimming cost V 6 bases and J 5 bases, with 16 bases left between them. CDR3 amino acids: CSAPTGPLTEAFF. The CDR3, as DNA: TGCAGTGCACCGACAGGCCCCCTGACTGAAGCTTTCTTT.

The chain uses TRBV6-2 or TRBV6-3 and TRBJ2-7, with TRBD2 matching over 13 bases. Germline CDR1 is MNHEY and CDR2 is SVGEGT. The CDR3 sequence is 17 residues long. The ends lost 5 bases at V and 3 bases at J; junction bases unmatched: 10. The CDR3, as DNA: TGTGCCAGCAGTCATAGAGGGACTAGCGGGATTTTCTACGAGCAGTACTTC. Protein sequence: CASSHRGTSGIFYEQYF.

This chain connects TRBV15 to TRBJ2-7, with 7 bases matching TRBD2. CDR3 length equals 13 residues. Germline CDR1 reads LNHNV; CDR2 reads YYDKDF (reference sequence). V was pared by 4 bases and J by 4 bases, with 4 bases of the junction left unmatched. The DNA for the CDR3 is TGTGCCACCAGCAAACTAGCGAAGTACGAGCAGTACTTC. Translated: CATSKLAKYEQYF.

This clonotype was counted ten times or more. V is TRBV11-2 and J is TRBJ1-1; no clear D gene. V lost 5 bases and J 2 bases, leaving 9 bases between the germline ends. Germline V lookup: CDR1 SGHAT, CDR2 FQNNGV. This CDR3 region has 13 residues. DNA of the CDR3: TGTGCCAGCAGCCCGTCACCTAACACTGAAGCTTTCTTT. Translated: CASSPSPNTEAFF.

The chain couples TRBV11-2 to TRBJ2-2; D gene uncertain. The CDR3 has 15 amino acids. CDR1 is SGHAT and CDR2 is FQNNGV in the germline V gene. V lost 8 bases, J lost 0 bases, and 13 bases lay in between. The CDR3 loop reads CASPPGTANTGELFF. CDR3 coding DNA: TGTGCCAGCCCTCCAGGCACAGCGAACACCGGGGAGCTGTTTTTT.

This chain links TRBV20-1 with TRBJ1-2; weak D call: TRBD1 (6 bases). Per the germline V gene, CDR1 is DFQATT and CDR2 is SNEGSKA (reference sequence). The CDR3 spans 13 residues. V was trimmed by 2 bases and J by 4 bases, leaving 11 bases between them. The CDR3 sequence: CSARRDIGYGYTF. The CDR3 coding sequence is TGCAGTGCTAGAAGGGACATTGGCTATGGCTACACCTTC.

The chain has TRBV5-5 and TRBJ2-5; D is tentatively TRBD1 or TRBD2 (5 bases each). The ends were cut back, 3 bases at V and 4 bases at J, with 16 bases in the middle. From germline, CDR1 is SGHKS and CDR2 YYEKEE (reference sequence). CDR3 length: 15 residues. CDR3 region: CASSSPPGRTETQYF. CDR3 nucleotide sequence: TGTGCCAGCAGCTCGCCCCCGGGACGTACAGAGACCCAGTACTTC.

The gene calls are TRBV4-2 and TRBJ2-1; possibly TRBD2 for D (6 bases). The length of the CDR3 is 15 residues. Trimming left V 0 bases short and J 2 bases short, with 8 bases between. Germline V CDR1 and CDR2: LGHNA, YNFKEQ. DNA of the CDR3: TGTGCCAGCAGCCAAGATCGGGGGACCTACAATGAGCAGTTCTTC. This sequence encodes CASSQDRGTYNEQFF.

This clonotype was observed a single time. This rearrangement joins TRBV19 to TRBJ2-1; D gene ambiguous. The CDR3 contains 14 residues. Germline lookup yields CDR1 LNHDA and CDR2 SQIVND (reference sequence). The V and J ends lost 4 bases and 7 bases respectively, with 14 bases between them. The CDR3 DNA sequence: TGTGCCAGTAGTAGAGACCTCATGCGGAATGAGCAGTTCTTC. It yields the protein CASSRDLMRNEQFF.

This clonotype has ten or more counts. The rearrangement joins TRBV20-1 to TRBJ1-2; D is unresolved. V lost 6 bases to trimming and J lost 6 bases, with 2 bases between them. Germline V gene data show CDR1 as DFQATT and CDR2 as SNEGSKA (reference sequence). The CDR3 is 8 amino acids. CDR3 amino acids: CSADGYTF. The DNA of the CDR3 is TGCAGTGCAGATGGCTACACCTTC.